A single T cell receptor beta chain is shown here with its context. This receptor's antigen is unknown. No much larger clone exists at a distance of one base, and base qualities are not known. These data originate in a study of CD4 T cells in relation to SARS-CoV-2 and coronaviruses (dated by TCRdb to the early 2020s). About the investigation overall: In the ViraFEST assay, PBMCs were cultured with antigen for 10 days, after which TCR beta CDR3s were sequenced to identify clonal expansions specific to the antigen. Across all 12 patients in the full convalescent cohort, ages ranged from about 21 to 75 years, with a median of 38. Of the roughly twelve convalescent patients, 8 were male and 4 were female, and two of the subjects were Hispanic. Shared crossreactive spike epitopes were mapped to their HLA restriction using patient-derived lymphoblastoid cell lines. Memory CD4+ T cell crossreactivity between SARS-CoV-2 and common cold coronavirus spike proteins was assessed at the TCR clonotype level in the study. The Adaptive Biotechnologies TCR-sequencing kit was used to sequence samples from three pre-COVID donors and the naive versus memory experiments, while other data came from Illumina-based sequencing. A different TCR-beta assay, based on Illumina, was used to sequence expansion assays from other donors in the study. Study-wide conclusions, independent of this receptor: Naive versus memory sequencing indicated the assay detects memory recall responses rather than primary responses primed during culture. The study was constrained by small numbers of patients and of tested TCRs. Since the crossreactivity analysis centred on spike protein, crossreactivity against other viral proteins was not assessed. Pre-pandemic and post-infection samples were not both contributed by any donor, so tracing of the source of pre-existing responses was limited. Roughly 65% of donors had memory CD4+ clonotypes that crossrecognized SARS-CoV-2 and at least one common cold coronavirus spike. Significantly weaker SARS-CoV-2-driven expansion was shown by crossreactive clones than by monoreactive clones, consistent with antigenic imprinting.

Survey-level immunoSEQ TCR-beta sequencing was performed on DNA from CEF-cultured naive and memory CD4+ T cells. The study's own analysis went as follows. During preprocessing, nonproductive sequences were discarded, as were any CDR3s that did not begin with C, did not end with F or W, or were shorter than 7 amino acids. The MANAFEST web app was used to call antigen-specific clonotypes on the basis of expansion compared with the reference and with other culture wells. A clone was considered positive if the clone showed significant expansion compared with the reference culture in 2 of 3 replicate wells at an FDR below 0.05. Positive clones also required significant expansion versus all other tandem wells and an odds ratio above 5. Cultured and uncultured naive and memory CD4+ repertoires were searched for previously identified spike- and CEF-reactive CDR3s. CDR3 homology was quantified as pairwise Levenshtein distance, calculated with the stringdist R package after three terminal residues were trimmed from each end. TCRdb mirrors the immuneACCESS table, restricted to in-frame sequences. Some clones are absent from its copies; in checked studies, under half trace to an unresolved V gene, and the reason for the others is unknown. The D gene and trimming were derived from the DNA, and the V and J assignments and clone size from that table. Recorded for this sample are 41,000 or so clones; 82% of them occurred a single time. Clones ranked in the top ten supply 4.5% to 5% of the sample.

The germline V gene (reference sequence) specifies MNHNY as CDR1 and SVGAGI as CDR2. V loses 4 bases at its end and J loses 6 bases; junction bases beyond the gene matches: 6. The CDR3 holds 15 amino acids from the cysteine to the phenylalanine. The entry retains the CDR3 DNA only, 45 bases that are in frame from base 1. Naive and memory CD4+ T cells were separated from cryopreserved PBMCs by CD4 enrichment followed by EasySep naive CD4+ T cell enrichment. Sorted naive or memory CD4+ T cells (10^5) were grown at a 1:1 ratio with T cell-depleted PBMCs and CEF peptides for 9 to 11 days. Triplicate replicate wells were generally used for each peptide culture condition. Ficoll-Paque PLUS gradient centrifugation was used to isolate PBMCs from leukapheresis product or whole blood. PBMCs were either used fresh in the expansion assay or cryopreserved at -140 degrees C. The QIAamp Micro DNA Kit was used to extract genomic DNA from the CD4+ T cells.

The sequence was collected from an adult with COVID-19. Sequenced sample: naive CD4+ T cells from PBMCs, cultured in vitro. This specimen's cell subset or site label, interpreted: naive CD4+ T cells isolated by negative enrichment. The chain uses TRBV6-6 and TRBJ2-4, with 10 bases aligning to TRBD2. The CDR3 region reads CASSLAGGLGNIQYF. The DNA sequence is as follows: TGTGCCAGCAGTTTAGCGGGAGGACTGGGAAACATTCAGTACTTC.